This record looks at one T cell receptor (beta chain) sequence and its context. Its cognate antigen is unknown. This CDR3 contains 16 residues. CDR1 is MNHEY, CDR2 SMNVEV, per germline (reference sequence). V lost 5 bases to trimming and J lost 4 bases, with 20 bases between them. The data were taken from a study of T cell responses to AZD1222 COVID-19 vaccine. Overall study context: Pooled together were second doses at about 4 or about 12 weeks. Study-wide points: Among the donors, most were white British and more were female, and clonal diversity was possibly underestimated. Spike-wide vaccine-associated CD4 TCRs dominated at 160-218 and 743-854. Unmutated variant regions reportedly attract nearly half of all spike-specific TCRs.

Assay used: immunoSEQ multiplex PCR; TCRdb lists only in-frame clones, some missing. Found here are about 100,000 clones, approximately 81% of them singletons; the top ten hold over 15%. Material: peripheral blood, obtained on day 0 of AZD1222 vaccination. This TCR came from an adult in good health. The V and J genes are TRBV27 and TRBJ1-1; a weak D match, TRBD1 (5 bases). The CDR3 spells CASSPPTWGVPTEAFF. DNA for the CDR3: TGTGCCAGCAGTCCTCCGACTTGGGGGGTTCCCACTGAAGCTTTCTTT.